The source of this T cell receptor (beta chain) is a study of cytomegalovirus exposure and HLA in healthy donors. Overall study findings and caveats: Clusters of TCRs from the first cohort tended to co-occur in the 90 to 150 validation repertoires (as a later analysis found). Among TCR beta chains, those listed as cytomegalovirus-associated numbered over 150. Confirmation in vitro established that a few CMV-associated chains were specific for CMV antigens.

Separate from the approximately 720-subject first cohort, the 120-subject validation cohort was the one that the donors belonged to. Repertoires were generated with immunoSEQ multiplex PCR, while TCRdb's copy carries only in-frame clones and drops some. Of about 200,000 clones listed, approximately 82% are singletons. A remark on this clone: Its antigen is not known.

The sequence derives from a woman aged 18-30 years in good health and CMV-seronegative. Sequencing input: PBMCs.

The CDR3: CASSFGTRTYEQYF. The CDR3 DNA sequence: TGTGCCAGCAGCTTCGGGACGCGGACCTACGAGCAGTACTTC. The chain has TRBV5-4 and TRBJ2-7, with D possibly called TRBD1 or TRBD2 (5 bases each). CDR1 is SGHNT, CDR2 YYREEE, per germline (reference sequence). This CDR3 contains 14 residues. V lost 2 bases to trimming and J lost 2 bases, with 11 bases between them.